The clone carrying this T cell receptor beta chain turned up a few times. This entry comes from a study of T cell repertoires in cytomegalovirus infection. Study context: Carrying CMV and the relevant HLA type showed in public TCR beta signatures.

TCRdb reprocessed the reads via MiXCR and lists one record per CDR3 protein. In the table there are some 100,000 distinct CDR3 sequences, about 25% of which are singletons. V gave up 5 bases and J gave up 5 bases; unmatched junction bases: 9. The germline CDR1 and CDR2 sequences are SGHVS and FQNEAQ. The CDR3 totals 15 residues. The chain recombines TRBV7-8 with TRBJ2-5; 9 bases agree with TRBD2. The sample taken for sequencing was CD8+ T cells from PBMCs. This receptor was identified in a human donor in good health (CMV status not recorded). Some clones in this sample may be carry-over from other donors' samples. The CDR3 DNA sequence: TGTGCCAGCAGCGCCCGTTTAGCGGGAGATGAGACCCAGTACTTC. Translating it yields CASSARLAGDETQYF. Drawing the rest from reference TRBV7-8 and TRBJ2-5, the complete variable domain is GAGVSQSPRYKVAKRGQDVALRCDPISGHVSLFWYQQALGQGPEFLTYFQNEAQLDKSGLPSDRFFAERPEGSVSTLKIQRTQQEDSAVYLCASSARLAGDETQYFGPGTRLLVL.